This entry concerns a single TCR beta chain. Its antigen remains unidentified. This sample was included in a study of T-cell reconstitution after alpha-beta-depleted transplantation in children. General observations from the study: Several hundred expanded graft clones reportedly were the source of alpha-beta T cells about two months after transplant. After one year, T-cell counts and TCRbeta diversity mostly came from new T cells. Several patients had high TCRbeta diversity at day 60; it came from surviving recipient T cells and thymic progenitors.

CDR3 length: 17 amino acids. Between the trimmed V and J ends, which lost 5 bases and 8 bases, there was a span of 27 bases. CDR1 and CDR2 (germline): SEHNR, FQNEAQ (reference sequence). The library targeted TCRbeta and was prepared with unique molecular identifiers. TCRdb re-called the PCR reads through MiXCR, storing one row per CDR3 protein. Among 300,000 or so distinct CDR3 sequences listed, about a quarter were seen once. This TCR was recovered from a male patient between 5 and 17 years old who had a stem cell transplant for acute lymphoblastic leukemia, so the T cells may come from the graft donor. Sample: PBMCs, mostly from graft donor cells, taken 180 days after TCRalphabeta/CD19-depleted stem cell transplant. The V call is TRBV7-9, the J call TRBJ1-1, with D unclear. CDR3 protein: CASSPPSPRPGYVEAFF. The CDR3 DNA reads TGTGCCAGCAGCCCACCATCGCCTCGACCAGGCTACGTAGAAGCTTTCTTT. The full variable domain, its missing parts supplied by reference TRBV7-9 and TRBJ1-1, is DTGVSQNPRHKITKRGQNVTFRCDPISEHNRLYWYRQTLGQGPEFLTYFQNEAQLEKSRLLSDRFSAERPKGSFSTLEIQRTEQGDSAMYLCASSPPSPRPGYVEAFFGQGTRLTVV.